This TCR beta chain was recovered during a study of T cell clones after liver transplantation (dated by TCRdb to between 2019 and 2020). Study-wide context: The samples were obtained from ITN030ST, a randomized trial that attempted immunosuppression withdrawal within 2 years after liver transplantation. Tolerance was defined as complete withdrawal of immunosuppression for at least one year without a rise in liver enzymes beyond twice the upper limit of normal. The study cohort included 8 liver transplant recipients, of whom 3 were classified as tolerant and 5 as non-tolerant. Of the eight recipients, a few were HCV-positive, while the remaining recipients had been transplanted for non-autoimmune, non-viral indications. Third party-reactive TCRbeta sequences from pre-transplant MLRs were also identified as an antigen-independent comparator for donor-reactive sequences. Donor-reactive T cell clones were identified by TCRbeta sequencing following a pre-transplant mixed lymphocyte reaction and were subsequently tracked in post-transplant blood. Subjects received no induction therapy and standard immunosuppression until randomization at 12-24 months post-transplant. Blood samples were collected pre-transplant, then pre-randomization ahead of withdrawal, and finally post-randomization once withdrawal had either been completed or failed.

Using immunoSEQ, frozen genomic DNA was subjected to high-throughput TCRbeta CDR3 sequencing, a process that included PCR amplification, mapping, bias correction and internal controls. The study's processing was this. Productive rearrangements were retained, and unique TCRbeta sequences were defined by the CDR3 nucleotide sequence together with the V and J gene. For a sequence to be called donor-reactive, it needed a frequency of at least 0.01% and at least 5-fold expansion in CFSE-low cells compared with unstimulated pre-transplant cells. Minimum frequency thresholds were set for each subject on the basis of the unstimulated sample with the lowest template count, so that a detection power of at least 90% was ensured. Jensen-Shannon divergence between the top 1000 TCRbeta sequences post- versus pre-transplant served as the measure of repertoire turnover. Two-sided Fisher's exact tests were used to test for changes in how often donor-reactive sequences were detected. TCRdb took over this immuneACCESS table, retaining in-frame rearrangements with V and J assigned. Such tables are incomplete; in checked studies, under half of the missing clones stem from an unresolved V gene, and the remainder is unexplained. V and J calls and clone size follow that table, whereas D and trimming were derived from the DNA. The sample has about 76,000 clones on record, less than 85% of them singletons. The top ten clonotypes cover about 2.8% of the sample.

Concerning this clone itself: Its antigen is still unknown. It has no much larger one-base neighbor in the sample; base qualities were not kept.

For CDR1 and CDR2, the germline V gene (reference sequence) lists SGHNT and YYREEE. V and J are truncated by 5 bases and 4 bases respectively, leaving an intervening sequence of 20 bases. The cysteine opens and the phenylalanine closes a CDR3 of 16 amino acids. The sequence is cut down to CDR3 DNA, 48 bases in frame from base 1. Thawed unstimulated PBMCs were stained for CD3, CD4 and CD8 and FACS-sorted into CD3+CD4+ and CD3+CD8+ populations. Each of the 8 studied subjects was randomized to immunosuppression withdrawal. The Qiagen DNeasy Blood and Tissue Kit was used for genomic DNA isolation. General findings and caveats noted by the study authors: The decline in donor-reactive sequences exceeded the decline in third party-reactive sequences, suggesting partial antigen-specific deletion that was unrelated to withdrawal success. In a couple of subjects, low numbers of available donor cells limited the measurable donor-reactive repertoire. When repertoire turnover was accounted for, significantly reduced detection of donor-reactive sequences was found in 7 of 8 subjects for CD4 and in 8 of 8 subjects for CD8. Without allograft tissue specimens, donor-reactive T cells may have migrated into the graft rather than being deleted. Conclusions were preliminary, limited by small, heterogeneous patient numbers and non-standardized post-transplant time points. Circulating donor-reactive CD4 TCRbeta sequences fell significantly post-transplant in most of the 8 subjects, irrespective of tolerance or HCV status.

This sequence originates from a human patient who received a liver transplant. Some T cells may have been brought in with the graft after a transplant. Rearrangement joined TRBV5-4 to TRBJ2-3; the D region is possibly TRBD1 or TRBD2, each matching across 5 bases. The material sequenced was CD4+ T cells from blood, taken at the 22-month timepoint. CDR3 loop: CASRVNPSGTPDTQYF. The bases are TGTGCCAGCAGAGTGAACCCCTCCGGGACGCCAGATACGCAGTATTTT.